The 20 T cell receptor beta chains in this list originate from one sample, sequenced in a study of T cell repertoires in cytomegalovirus infection. The antigens these receptors bind are not known. TCRdb re-analysed the reads in MiXCR, keeping a single row per CDR3 protein. Of some 940,000 distinct CDR3 sequences in the sample, under 40% were seen once. Sequenced material: cultured CD8+ T cells from PBMCs, taken from culture after CMV antigen stimulation. These receptors were taken from a human donor in good health (CMV status not recorded). Some clones in this sample may be carry-over from other donors' samples.

This clonotype has more than one count but fewer than ten. J is TRBJ1-2 and V is TRBV24-1, with TRBD1 matching over 8 bases. Germline V gene lookup returns CDR1 KGHDR and CDR2 SFDVKD. With 4 bases clipped from V and 7 bases from J, the junction kept 16 bases outside the gene matches. This CDR3 has 17 amino acids. CDR3: CATSDPRDRRSLGGYTF. In nucleotides, the CDR3 is TGTGCCACCAGTGACCCCCGGGACAGGAGAAGTTTAGGTGGCTACACCTTC.

The gene calls are TRBV5-1 and TRBJ2-1; D tentatively reads TRBD1 or TRBD2 (5 bases each). CDR1 and CDR2 from the germline V gene are SGHRS and YFSETQ. The CDR3 is 14 amino acids. V was shortened by 4 bases and J by 3 bases, with 11 bases between the two germline ends. The DNA for the CDR3 is TGCGCCAGCAGCCTGGAGGACAACTACAATGAGCAGTTCTTC. It codes for CASSLEDNYNEQFF.

The chain recombines TRBV3-1 with TRBJ1-6; TRBD1 might be the D (6 bases). Germline V CDR1 and CDR2: LGHDT, YNNKEL (reference sequence). V lost 3 bases and J 10 bases, leaving 22 bases between the germline ends. This CDR3 has 17 residues. In DNA form, the CDR3 reads TGTGCCAGCAGCCACCCAAAGTTCCAGGGGTTGGGGTCACCCCTCCACTTT. This translates into CASSHPKFQGLGSPLHF.

This clonotype has only a few counts. The chain recombines TRBV7-9 with TRBJ1-1; tentative D call: TRBD1 (5 bases). Between the trimmed V and J ends, which lost 11 bases and 1 base, there was a span of 11 bases. Germline lookup yields CDR1 SEHNR and CDR2 FQNEAQ (reference sequence). CDR3 length equals 12 residues. For the CDR3, the DNA is TGTGCCGGGACTGAATCGAACACTGAAGCTTTCTTT. This sequence encodes CAGTESNTEAFF.

The chain recombines TRBV5-6 with TRBJ1-1, with TRBD1 matching over 9 bases. The CDR3 runs 14 residues. Unmatched junction bases numbered 6, after V lost 5 bases and J lost 4 bases. CDR1 SGHDT and CDR2 YYEEEE come from the germline V gene. In nucleotides, the CDR3 is TGTGCCAGCAGGACAGGGGGGTTCGCCACTGAAGCTTTCTTT. It yields the protein CASRTGGFATEAFF.

At least ten counts were recorded for this clonotype. The genes are TRBV7-2 and TRBJ2-2; 8 nucleotides align to TRBD1. Germline CDR1 is SGHTA and CDR2 is FQGNSA. There are 17 residues in the CDR3. The V and J ends lost 5 bases and 10 bases, in that order; junction bases with no gene match: 18. This CDR3 reads CASSPQGVYATLLELFF. The CDR3 DNA sequence: TGTGCCAGCAGCCCACAGGGGGTATATGCCACTTTATTGGAGCTGTTTTTT.

The chain is built from TRBV15 and TRBJ2-7; 8 nucleotides align to TRBD1. The CDR3 loop spans 14 amino acids. The trim removed 4 bases at V and 0 bases at J, leaving 2 bases unmatched. CDR1 LNHNV and CDR2 YYDKDF come from the germline V gene (reference sequence). CDR3 region: CATSNRGDSYEQYV. CDR3 bases: TGTGCCACCAGCAACAGGGGGGACTCCTACGAGCAGTACGTC.

There are a few counts of this clonotype. The chain links TRBV5-5 to TRBJ2-3; 7 bases line up with TRBD1. The germline V gene encodes CDR1 SGHKS and CDR2 YYEKEE (reference sequence). This CDR3 spans 15 amino acids. V trimming: 0 bases; J trimming: 4 bases; junction bases outside the gene matches: 5. The CDR3 DNA reads TGTGCCAGCAGCTTGGACAGGGGTTCGGCAGATACGCAGTATTTT. Its translation is CASSLDRGSADTQYF.

This sequence joins TRBV6-2 or TRBV6-3 and TRBJ2-1; D is tentatively TRBD1 or TRBD2 (5 bases each). CDR3 length: 18 amino acids. Trimming pared 5 bases from V and 7 bases from J, leaving 27 bases between. Germline lookup yields CDR1 MNHEY and CDR2 SVGEGT. CDR3 sequence: CASSRRLTGFSEGNEQFF. The CDR3 region has the DNA TGTGCCAGCAGTCGCCGGCTCACGGGGTTCTCCGAGGGGAATGAGCAGTTCTTC.

The J gene is TRBJ2-2, the V gene TRBV24-1; 7 bases are a match to TRBD1. Germline CDR1 is KGHDR and CDR2 is SFDVKD. V was clipped by 5 bases and J by 6 bases; unmatched bases: 5. The CDR3 consists of 14 residues. The DNA of the CDR3 is TGTGCCACCAGTGGGAGACAGGGCCCCGGGGAGCTGTTTTTT. This codes for CATSGRQGPGELFF.

This clonotype was seen a few times. V is TRBV19 and J is TRBJ2-3; D gene ambiguous. Trimming took 3 bases from V and 2 from J, leaving 12 bases between them. The CDR3 loop spans 15 amino acids. Germline V CDR1 and CDR2: LNHDA, SQIVND (reference sequence). CDR3 amino acids: CASSIFKSYTDTQYF. The CDR3 nucleotides read TGTGCCAGTAGTATTTTTAAATCCTACACAGATACGCAGTATTTT.

This clonotype was observed a handful of times. The chain recombines TRBV29-1 with TRBJ2-6; D is unclear. Trimming took 4 bases from V and 4 from J, leaving 2 bases between them. The CDR3 is made up of 11 amino acids. CDR1 is SQVTM, CDR2 ANQGSEA, per germline. The CDR3 region is CSVVGANVLTF. CDR3 DNA sequence: TGCAGCGTTGTGGGGGCCAACGTCCTGACTTTC. The entire variable domain, with the rest obtained from reference TRBV29-1 and TRBJ2-6, is as follows: SAVISQKPSRDICQRGTSLTIQCQVDSQVTMMFWYRQQPGQSLTLIATANQGSEATYESGFVIDKFPISRPNLTFSTLTVSNMSPEDSSIYLCSVVGANVLTFGAGSRLTVL.

The CDR3 region has the DNA TGTGCCAGTAGCTTTGGACAGATCAATCAGCCCCAGCATTTT. This codes for CASSFGQINQPQHF. V usage is TRBV19 and J usage is TRBJ1-5; D may be TRBD1 (6 bases). This CDR3 has 14 residues. The V end lost 6 bases, the J end lost 3 bases, and 12 bases lay between the germline ends. Per the germline V gene, CDR1 is LNHDA and CDR2 is SQIVND (reference sequence).

This clonotype came up many times. The rearrangement uses TRBV12-3 or TRBV12-4 and TRBJ1-2; D remains unclear. V gave up 2 bases and J gave up 4 bases, with 11 bases separating them. The CDR3 runs to 14 residues. CDR3 sequence reads: CASSLNVISYGYTF. In nucleotides, the CDR3 is TGTGCCAGCAGTTTAAACGTCATCTCCTATGGCTACACCTTC.

The chain couples TRBV5-1 to TRBJ1-1; no reliable D call. The CDR3 spans 15 residues. The V gene lost 0 bases and the J gene lost 3 bases, with 12 bases spanning the gap. CDR1 is SGHRS, CDR2 YFSETQ, per germline. For the CDR3, the DNA is TGCGCCAGCAGCTTGGACGACGAGTCGGACACTGAAGCTTTCTTT. It codes for CASSLDDESDTEAFF.

This clonotype occurred a few times. The chain joins TRBV7-3 to TRBJ2-3; tentative D call: TRBD2 (7 bases). Germline V gives CDR1 SGHTA, CDR2 FQGTGA. The CDR3 consists of 17 residues. The V end lost 1 base, the J end lost 0 bases, and 14 bases lay between the germline ends. The CDR3 protein is CASSLKGGAASTDTQYF. The CDR3 DNA follows: TGTGCCAGCAGCTTAAAGGGGGGGGCGGCTAGCACAGATACGCAGTATTTT.

Of note for this clonotype: Being one base from a much bigger clone, this may be a read error. The chain couples TRBV7-9 to TRBJ2-1; 7 bases are a match to TRBD2. Germline assignment: CDR1 SEHNR and CDR2 FQNEAQ (reference sequence). The CDR3 runs to 15 residues. The junction had 13 bases not matched to a gene; V was cut back by 3 bases and J by 11 bases. Here the CDR3 DNA reads TGTGCCAGCAGCTTTAACCAGGGAGGGTTGGCTAAGCAGTTCTTC. Its protein product is CASSFNQGGLAKQFF.

The genes are TRBV4-2 and TRBJ1-5, with 8 bases aligning to TRBD1. Germline-derived CDR1 and CDR2 are LGHNA and YNFKEQ. With 4 bases clipped from V and 5 bases from J, the junction kept 13 bases outside the gene matches. The CDR3 runs to 17 residues. The CDR3 reads CASSRGQGLEHDQPQHF. In nucleotides, the CDR3 is TGTGCCAGCAGCCGAGGACAGGGATTGGAACACGATCAGCCCCAGCATTTT.

This clonotype was counted between two and nine times. V and J are TRBV12-3 or TRBV12-4 and TRBJ2-5, with 7 bases fitting TRBD1. The CDR3 extends over 19 amino acids. Trimming at V came to 6 bases and at J to 1 base, leaving 20 bases not matched to a gene. The CDR3 spells CASSKSSFRDSLFQETQYF. In DNA, the CDR3 is TGTGCCAGCAGCAAATCTTCTTTCCGGGACAGTTTGTTCCAAGAGACCCAGTACTTC.

This clonotype has ten or more counts. The rearrangement uses TRBV6-1 and TRBJ2-1; D may be TRBD1 (6 bases). The CDR3 is 12 amino acids. Germline CDR1 reads MNHNS; CDR2 reads SASEGT. Trimming took 2 bases from V and 7 from J, leaving 6 bases between them. This CDR3 is CASSETGNEQFF. In DNA form, the CDR3 reads TGTGCCAGCAGTGAAACAGGGAATGAGCAGTTCTTC.